Here is one TCR beta chain with its context. Its antigen remains unknown. This entry comes from a study of cytomegalovirus exposure and HLA in healthy donors. Regarding the study as a whole: Cytomegalovirus association was assigned to approximately 160 TCR beta chains.

This CDR3 is built from 16 residues. From germline, CDR1 is MNHNS and CDR2 SASEGT. V gave up 3 bases and J gave up 4 bases, with 18 bases separating them. The donors were members of the validation cohort comprising 100 to 150 subjects, separate from the approximately 630-subject first cohort. Data came from immunoSEQ multiplex PCR; TCRdb stores just in-frame clones and leaves some out. The table lists tens of thousands of clones, about 90% of them singletons. Sequencing was done on a sample of PBMCs. V gene TRBV6-1 combines with J gene TRBJ1-2; tentative D call: TRBD1 (5 bases). This TCR derives from a woman younger than 35 in good health and CMV-seronegative. CDR3 coding DNA: TGTGCCAGCAGTGATCTATTCACCCAGGGCCCCTATGGCTACACCTTC. It specifies CASSDLFTQGPYGYTF.